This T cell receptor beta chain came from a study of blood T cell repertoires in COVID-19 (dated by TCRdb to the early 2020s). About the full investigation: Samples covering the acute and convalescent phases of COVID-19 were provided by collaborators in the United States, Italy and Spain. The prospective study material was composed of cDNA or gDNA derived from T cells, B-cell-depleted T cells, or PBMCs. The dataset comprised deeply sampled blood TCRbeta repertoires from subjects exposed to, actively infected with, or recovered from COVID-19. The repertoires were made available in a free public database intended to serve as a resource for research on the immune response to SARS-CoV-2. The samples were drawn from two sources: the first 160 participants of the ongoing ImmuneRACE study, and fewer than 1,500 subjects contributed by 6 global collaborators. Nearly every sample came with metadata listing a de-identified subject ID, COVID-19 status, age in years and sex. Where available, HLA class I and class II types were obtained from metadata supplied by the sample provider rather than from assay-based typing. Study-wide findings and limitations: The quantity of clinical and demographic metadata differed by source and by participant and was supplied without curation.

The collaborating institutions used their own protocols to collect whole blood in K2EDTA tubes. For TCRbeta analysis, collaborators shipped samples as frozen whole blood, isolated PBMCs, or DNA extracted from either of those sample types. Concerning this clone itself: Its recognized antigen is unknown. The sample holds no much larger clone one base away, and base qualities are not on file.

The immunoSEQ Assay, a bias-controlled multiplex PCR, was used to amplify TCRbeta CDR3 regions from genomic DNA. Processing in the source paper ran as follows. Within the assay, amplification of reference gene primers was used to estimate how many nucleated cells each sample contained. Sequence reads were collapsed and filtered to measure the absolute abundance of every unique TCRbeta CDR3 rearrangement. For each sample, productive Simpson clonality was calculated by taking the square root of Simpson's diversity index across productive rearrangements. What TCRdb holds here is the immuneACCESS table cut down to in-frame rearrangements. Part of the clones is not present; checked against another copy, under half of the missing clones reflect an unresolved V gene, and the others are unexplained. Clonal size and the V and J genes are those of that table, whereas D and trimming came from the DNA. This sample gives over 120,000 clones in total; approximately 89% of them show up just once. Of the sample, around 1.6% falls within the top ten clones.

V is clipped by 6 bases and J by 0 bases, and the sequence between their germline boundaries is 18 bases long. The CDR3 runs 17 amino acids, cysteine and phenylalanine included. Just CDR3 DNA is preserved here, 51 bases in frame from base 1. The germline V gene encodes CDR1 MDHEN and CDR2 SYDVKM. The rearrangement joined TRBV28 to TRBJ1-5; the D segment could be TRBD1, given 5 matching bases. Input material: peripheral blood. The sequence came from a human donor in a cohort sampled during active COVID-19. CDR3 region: CASRSQAGTYSNQPQHF. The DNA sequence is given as TGTGCCAGCAGAAGCCAGGCAGGGACTTATAGCAATCAGCCCCAGCATTTT.